The present entry profiles one TCR beta chain with its context. The sample comes from a study of blood T cell repertoires in COVID-19. Across the study: Two negative PCRs, clearance, or symptom resolution were required of recovered Cohort 3 donors.

Per the study methods: Amplification of reference gene primers was used by the study to estimate nucleated cell counts. The method was immunoSEQ multiplex PCR; TCRdb's version includes in-frame clones alone and lacks a portion of them. The D gene and trimming were derived from the DNA, and the V and J assignments and clone size from that table. In the table there are around 300,000 clones, around nine tenths of which are singletons. Germline CDR1 LNHDA, CDR2 SQIVND (reference sequence). The CDR3 runs to 15 residues. V lost 7 bases and J 0 bases, leaving 15 bases between the germline ends. The sample was PBMCs or T cells enriched from blood (not recorded which). This chain links TRBV19 with TRBJ1-2, with D maybe TRBD1 (6 bases). The origin of this receptor is a woman in her sixties in a cohort exposed to, infected with or recovered from COVID-19 (not recorded which). The CDR3 DNA follows: TGTGCCAGTAAACCCACGGACAGAGCTAACTATGGCTACACCTTC. Residues: CASKPTDRANYGYTF. The full variable domain, rest sourced from reference TRBV19 and TRBJ1-2, is DGGITQSPKYLFRKEGQNVTLSCEQNLNHDAMYWYRQDPGQGLRLIYYSQIVNDFQKGDIAEGYSVSREKKESFPLTVTSAQKNPTAFYLCASKPTDRANYGYTFGSGTRLTVV.